Below, 4 T cell receptor beta chains from the same sample are listed, as sequenced in a study of blood T cell repertoires in COVID-19. Libraries were prepared by immunoSEQ multiplex PCR; TCRdb keeps only in-frame clonotypes and omits some of them. Of 310,000 or so clones in the sample, around 88% were seen once. The material sequenced was peripheral blood. The receptors stem from a woman aged 50 to 60 with acute or convalescent COVID-19.

The genes are TRBV19 and TRBJ2-1; 12 bases line up with TRBD2. Germline V lookup: CDR1 LNHDA, CDR2 SQIVND (reference sequence). CDR3 length equals 15 residues. V gave up 6 bases and J gave up 4 bases; unmatched junction bases: 4. The CDR3 DNA reads as TGTGCCAGTAGATCCGGGACTAGCGGGTACAATGAGCAGTTCTTC. Translated: CASRSGTSGYNEQFF.

The chain joins TRBV27 to TRBJ1-2, with D uncertain. CDR1 is MNHEY and CDR2 is SMNVEV in the germline V gene (reference sequence). V gave up 6 bases and J gave up 4 bases, with 12 bases separating them. The CDR3 spans 13 residues. The DNA of the CDR3 is TGTGCCAGCAGCCTACAGCCGACCTATGGCTACACCTTC. Amino acids: CASSLQPTYGYTF.

The gene calls are TRBV27 and TRBJ1-5, with D perhaps TRBD1 (6 bases). This CDR3 spans 13 amino acids. Germline CDR1 is MNHEY and CDR2 is SMNVEV (reference sequence). Trimming took off 6 bases at V and 7 bases at J, with 13 bases between the two ends. Written as DNA, the CDR3 is TGTGCCAGCAGACCACAGGGTACCCAGCCCCAGCATTTT. The encoded protein is CASRPQGTQPQHF.

For the CDR3, the DNA is TGTGCCGCGGGTTATAACTATGGCTACACCTTC. This sequence encodes CAAGYNYGYTF. This chain uses TRBV2 with TRBJ1-2, with D unclear. Germline CDR1 reads SNHLY; CDR2 reads FYNNEI. The CDR3 has 11 residues. V dropped 11 bases and J dropped 1 base, with 8 bases sitting between them. Complete variable domain (other parts from reference TRBV2 and TRBJ1-2): EPEVTQTPSHQVTQMGQEVILRCVPISNHLYFYWYRQILGQKVEFLVSFYNNEISEKSEIFDDQFSVERPDGSNFTLKIRSTKLEDSAMYFCAAGYNYGYTFGSGTRLTVV.